This record covers a single T cell receptor beta chain. This sample was taken from a study of shared clonotypes between healthy human individuals. The data were produced by immunoSEQ multiplex PCR, yet TCRdb's version contains in-frame clones alone and is incomplete. The repertoire holds approximately 470,000 clones, 70% to 80% seen once, with about 12% in the top ten. The length of the CDR3 is 13 residues. Trimming stripped 6 bases from V and 1 base from J, with 8 bases between. Per germline, CDR1 LNHNV and CDR2 YYDKDF (reference sequence). The receptor's source is a woman aged 40 to 50 in good health. Some clones in this sample may be carry-over from other donors' samples. The specimen was PBMCs. The V call is TRBV15, the J call TRBJ2-3, with D perhaps TRBD2 (5 bases). The CDR3 DNA reads as TGTGCCACCAGGGGGAGAGGCACAGATACGCAGTATTTT. This codes for CATRGRGTDTQYF. Using reference TRBV15 and TRBJ2-3 for the parts outside the CDR3, the full variable domain is DAMVIQNPRYQVTQFGKPVTLSCSQTLNHNVMYWYQQKSSQAPKLLFHYYDKDFNNEADTPDNFQSRRPNTSFCFLDIRSPGLGDTAMYLCATRGRGTDTQYFGPGTRLTVL.